These T cell receptor beta chains were read from a single sample in a study of cytomegalovirus exposure and HLA in healthy donors. Data came from immunoSEQ multiplex PCR; TCRdb stores just in-frame clones and leaves some out. The sample has roughly 330,000 clones; around 90% are singletons. The sample was PBMCs. The receptors stem from a woman in her twenties or thirties in good health and CMV-seropositive. CDR3s include the opening cysteine and the closing phenylalanine or tryptophan. Fields, in order: J gene, V gene, clone size, D gene, CDR3 protein, CDR3 DNA. A D gene is named only where the DNA matches it firmly. Expanded clones get a size class; other rows say once, few or many, or leave the size out.

>TRBJ2-7|TRBV4-1|NA|TRBD2
CASSQLGLAGGGYEQYF
TGCGCCAGCAGCCAATTGGGACTAGCGGGAGGCGGATACGAGCAGTACTTC
>TRBJ1-4|TRBV27|NA|NA
CASSHLTTNEKLFF
TGTGCCAGCAGCCACCTTACAACTAATGAAAAACTGTTTTTT
>TRBJ1-1|TRBV29-1|NA|TRBD1
CSVGGPPGTVNTEAFF
TGCAGCGTTGGCGGGCCCCCAGGGACAGTGAACACTGAAGCTTTCTTT
>TRBJ2-1|TRBV6-5|NA|NA
CASSYSQRSYNEQFF
TGTGCCAGCAGTTACTCGCAACGCTCCTACAATGAGCAGTTCTTC
>TRBJ2-1|TRBV7-6|NA|NA
CASSLTGGSYNEQFF
TGTGCCAGCAGCTTAACAGGCGGTTCCTACAATGAGCAGTTCTTC
>TRBJ2-1|TRBV29-1|NA|TRBD2
CSVKNLAGRNEQFF
TGCAGCGTTAAGAACCTAGCGGGGAGGAATGAGCAGTTCTTC
>TRBJ2-7|TRBV6-1|NA|TRBD1
CATMGQIGEQYF
TGTGCCACCATGGGACAGATAGGCGAGCAGTACTTC
>TRBJ2-3|TRBV11-2|NA|TRBD2
CASSFTSGVITDTQYF
TGTGCCAGCAGCTTCACTAGCGGGGTGATCACAGATACGCAGTATTTT
>TRBJ1-4|TRBV30|once|TRBD1
CAWAWDSRTNEKLFF
TGTGCCTGGGCATGGGACAGCCGAACTAATGAAAAACTGTTTTTT
>TRBJ1-2|TRBV5-1|NA|NA
CASSLAGDYGYTF
TGCGCCAGCAGCTTGGCAGGGGACTATGGCTACACCTTC
>TRBJ1-1|TRBV27|NA|NA
CASSLTLNTEAFF
TGTGCCAGCAGTCTAACACTGAACACTGAAGCTTTCTTT
>TRBJ2-7|TRBV5-5|few|TRBD1
CASSLTPGQGAAEQYF
TGTGCCAGCAGCTTAACTCCGGGACAGGGGGCTGCGGAGCAGTACTTC
>TRBJ1-1|TRBV6-5|NA|NA
CASSYSMGNTEAFF
TGTGCCAGCAGTTACTCGATGGGGAACACTGAAGCTTTCTTT
>TRBJ2-2|TRBV27|NA|NA
CASSLSAALAWGGGELFF
TGTGCCAGCAGTTTATCTGCAGCGCTAGCGTGGGGCGGGGGGGAGCTGTTTTTT
>TRBJ1-1|TRBV7-2|NA|NA
CASSLGYGLNTEAFF
TGTGCCAGCAGCTTAGGATACGGTCTGAACACTGAAGCTTTCTTT
>TRBJ2-7|TRBV10-3|NA|NA
CAISEASETSYEQYF
TGTGCCATCAGTGAGGCTAGCGAGACATCCTACGAGCAGTACTTC
>TRBJ2-7|TRBV7-2|NA|TRBD1
CASTTDRGPYEQYF
TGTGCCAGCACCACGGACAGGGGGCCCTACGAGCAGTACTTC
>TRBJ1-1|TRBV5-6|NA|NA
CASSLGGDGNTEAFF
TGTGCCAGCAGCTTGGGAGGGGATGGGAACACTGAAGCTTTCTTT
>TRBJ1-1|TRBV5-1|NA|TRBD1
CASSLFTGVDTEAFF
TGCGCCAGCAGCTTGTTTACAGGGGTAGACACTGAAGCTTTCTTT
>TRBJ1-3|TRBV5-4|NA|NA
CASKQYSGNTIYF
TGTGCCAGCAAACAGTACTCTGGAAACACCATATATTTT
>TRBJ1-2|TRBV27|NA|NA
CASSARGSGAGNGYTF
TGTGCCAGCAGTGCGCGAGGCAGCGGGGCGGGGAATGGCTACACCTTC
>TRBJ2-5|TRBV2|NA|TRBD2
CASSLAGGLETQYF
TGTGCCAGCAGCCTAGCGGGGGGTTTAGAGACCCAGTACTTC
>TRBJ2-7|TRBV7-8|NA|TRBD1
CASSPFSQGAYEQYF
TGTGCCAGCAGCCCTTTCTCGCAGGGGGCTTACGAGCAGTACTTC
>TRBJ1-2|TRBV27|NA|NA
CASSGIQGLGYTF
TGTGCCAGCAGTGGGATACAGGGTCTCGGCTACACCTTC
>TRBJ2-1|TRBV4-3|NA|TRBD2
CASSQGLAGDEFF
TGCGCCAGCAGCCAAGGACTAGCGGGAGATGAGTTCTTC
>TRBJ2-2|TRBV29-1|few|NA
CSVGVQATGELFF
TGCAGCGTTGGGGTCCAGGCCACCGGGGAGCTGTTTTTT
>TRBJ2-2|TRBV6-1|once|NA
CASSAIFGGANTGELFF
TGTGCCAGCAGTGCCATTTTTGGCGGCGCGAACACCGGGGAGCTGTTTTTT
>TRBJ2-7|TRBV27|NA|TRBD2
CASSLWASGRSYEQYF
TGTGCCAGCAGTTTATGGGCTAGCGGACGCTCCTACGAGCAGTACTTC
>TRBJ2-1|TRBV29-1|once|NA
CSARSWEQFF
TGCAGCGCCCGAAGTTGGGAGCAGTTCTTC
>TRBJ2-3|TRBV5-1|once|TRBD2
CASRPGGSYTDTQYF
TGCGCCAGCAGACCGGGGGGGTCCTACACAGATACGCAGTATTTT
>TRBJ2-7|TRBV4-2|NA|NA
CASSADPGTHSYEQYF
TGTGCCAGCAGCGCTGATCCGGGGACCCACTCCTACGAGCAGTACTTC
>TRBJ2-7|TRBV28|once|TRBD1
CASSGQEHYEQYF
TGTGCCAGCAGCGGACAGGAACACTACGAGCAGTACTTC
>TRBJ1-1|TRBV5-1|few|NA
CASSLAPGKNTEAFF
TGCGCCAGCAGCTTGGCGCCAGGGAAGAACACTGAAGCTTTCTTT
>TRBJ1-1|TRBV6-5|NA|TRBD1
CASSPDRGHTEAFF
TGTGCCAGCAGCCCAGACAGGGGGCACACTGAAGCTTTCTTT
>TRBJ2-2|TRBV21-1|NA|NA
CASKLNPGTQNTGELFF
TGTGCCAGCAAATTAAACCCCGGGACACAGAACACCGGGGAGCTGTTTTTT
>TRBJ1-1|TRBV5-1|NA|NA
CASSLDPPEAFF
TGCGCCAGCAGCTTGGATCCCCCGGAGGCTTTCTTT
>TRBJ2-6|TRBV28|NA|NA
CASSLRGTAGLYVLTF
TGTGCCAGCAGTTTACGGGGGACAGCTGGGCTATACGTCCTGACTTTC
>TRBJ1-1|TRBV29-1|NA|NA
CSARGPWNTEAFF
TGCAGCGCAAGGGGACCGTGGAACACTGAAGCTTTCTTT
>TRBJ2-5|TRBV9|NA|TRBD1
CASSPQTGRETQYF
TGTGCCAGCAGCCCACAGACAGGGCGGGAGACCCAGTACTTC
>TRBJ1-2|TRBV5-1|many|NA
CASSLAMGGNRNYGYTF
TGCGCCAGCAGCTTGGCCATGGGGGGAAATCGGAACTATGGCTACACCTTC
>TRBJ1-5|TRBV6-6|NA|TRBD1
CASLGQGNNQPQHF
TGTGCCAGCCTGGGACAGGGCAACAATCAGCCCCAGCATTTT
>TRBJ1-6|TRBV7-8|NA|NA
CASSPKQQGLNSPLHF
TGTGCCAGCAGCCCCAAACAACAGGGCCTCAATTCACCCCTCCACTTT